This T cell receptor (beta chain) emerged from a study of immune evolution from preneoplasia to lung adenocarcinoma (dated by TCRdb to about 2021). For the wider study: HLA loss of heterozygosity was found in about 7% of AIS, approximately 14% of MIA and about a third of ADC lesions, and in no AAH lesions. The study combined immune gene expression, TCR sequencing and multiplex immunofluorescence to profile immune contexture across lung adenocarcinoma precursors and invasive adenocarcinoma. Resected precursor lesions (AAH, AIS, MIA) and invasive adenocarcinomas were each compared against paired morphologically normal lung tissue. The sample size was set by how many specimens were available, not by a prior power calculation. The immune data were integrated with whole exome sequencing and methylation data obtained from the same cohort of nodules. In total, the cohort included 50 to 60 patients with pulmonary nodules, all of whom underwent surgical resection. TCR sequencing data came from 51 patients. The study reported that around 100 samples were used for TCR sequencing. POLYSOLVER was used to infer Class I HLA alleles from exome data, while LOHHLA was used to detect allele-specific HLA loss. Paper-wide results and their limitations: Findings were based on association rather than direct causation; larger cohorts with long-term follow-up and longitudinal biopsies were deemed needed. Normal lung had the highest top T cell clone frequencies, and these frequencies appeared to fall progressively from AAH through AIS, MIA and invasive adenocarcinoma. Normal lung showed the highest clonality, whereas later-stage lesions appeared to have higher T cell density and diversity but lower clonality. All patients were from Japan and China, so applicability to Western populations was uncertain. T cell clonality was highest in KRAS-mutant nodules compared with EGFR-mutant or double wild-type lesions.

From the cysteine through the phenylalanine, the CDR3 covers 14 amino acids. CDR3 DNA is the only sequence kept; it has 42 bases, read in frame from the first base. V sheds 4 bases and J sheds 4 bases, leaving 11 bases between their ends. CDR1 SGHDN and CDR2 FVKESK are derived from the germline V gene. Using the immunoSEQ hsTCRbeta Kit, TCR beta CDR3 regions were sequenced from DNA. Per the source publication's procedure: The ImmunoSEQ Analyzer was used to analyse the TCR sequencing data. T cell clonality was calculated on productive rearrangements as 1 minus Pielou's evenness. The inverse Simpson index, applied to productive templates, was used to measure T cell diversity. T cell density was defined as TCR beta template counts normalized to usable DNA, with usable DNA estimated by amplification and sequencing of housekeeping genes. Two-sided Kruskal-Wallis tests were used to compare TCR metrics between histologic stages. The clones in this table, taken by TCRdb from immuneACCESS, are in-frame only. Not every clone is retained; where verified, under half of the shortfall comes from an unresolved V gene, and the cause of the rest is unknown. Clonal size and the V and J genes are those of that table, whereas D and trimming came from the DNA. This sample comprises fewer than 8,000 clones, approximately 80% of them detected only once. The ten most abundant clones make up about 6.5% of the sample.

Details on this clone: No antigen is known for it. Base qualities were left out, and no much larger clone turns up one base away.

Patients underwent resection in Japan or China between about 2014 and 2017. Histologic diagnosis of each case was confirmed independently by two lung cancer pathologists on H&E slides. Macro-dissection after pathologic assessment enriched premalignant or tumor cells for nucleic acid extraction. The AllPrep DNA/RNA FFPE Kit was used to isolate DNA from FFPE tissue. The TCR originated in a person between 45 and 75 years old with lung adenocarcinoma. The chain couples TRBV14 to TRBJ2-1, with TRBD1 as a weak D call on 5 bases. Source material: FFPE minimally invasive lung adenocarcinoma tissue. According to the study, the label for this sample's cell subset or site signals: micro-invasive lung adenocarcinoma (MIA). CDR3 sequence: CASSPLGVYNEQFF. The DNA is as follows: TGTGCCAGCAGCCCCTTAGGGGTGTACAATGAGCAGTTCTTC.